The T cell receptor beta chain under discussion was sequenced for a study of cytomegalovirus exposure and HLA in healthy donors. General observations from the study: Among TCR beta chains, those listed as cytomegalovirus-associated numbered approximately 150. In all likelihood, a cluster of highly shared sequence variants was a sequencing artifact.

V shed 2 bases and J 1 base; nucleotides not matched to a gene: 8. The CDR3 is 17 residues long. Germline V lookup: CDR1 SSHAT, CDR2 FNYEAQ (reference sequence). Primers for the PCR totalled 60 Vbeta and 13 Jbeta. TCRdb keeps only in-frame clones here, not all; method: immunoSEQ multiplex PCR. Of around 150,000 clones listed, approximately 80% are singletons. Details on this clone: Its antigen remains unidentified.

The TCR was taken from a middle-aged woman in good health and CMV-seropositive. The sample was PBMCs. The rearrangement uses TRBV7-7 and TRBJ1-1, with 9 bases fitting TRBD1. The CDR3, as DNA: TGTGCCAGCAGCTTACATGCGGACAGGGGACCGAACACTGAAGCTTTCTTT. Protein: CASSLHADRGPNTEAFF.